Below are 13 T cell receptor beta chains sequenced from a single sample in a study of blood T cell repertoires in COVID-19. The assay was immunoSEQ multiplex PCR, and TCRdb's table has in-frame clones only and misses some. The sample records some 130,000 clones, approximately 89% being singletons. Source material: peripheral blood. Receptors were obtained from a woman in her sixties or seventies with acute or convalescent COVID-19.

As regards this clone: Other nucleotide sequences from this sample produce the same CDR3. The CDR3 is CASSSINEKLFF. The CDR3 DNA sequence: TGTGCCAGCAGTTCCATCAATGAAAAACTGTTTTTT. The chain employs TRBV28 and TRBJ1-4; D is unresolved. CDR1 and CDR2 (germline): MDHEN, SYDVKM. The CDR3 length is 12 residues. Trimming left V 4 bases short and J 5 bases short, with 5 bases between.

This clone occurred once. V is TRBV6-6 and J is TRBJ1-2; TRBD1 is a possible D gene (6 bases). V was clipped by 4 bases and J by 5 bases, with 11 bases between them. The CDR3 loop spans 13 amino acids. Looked up from germline, CDR1 is MNHNY and CDR2 is SVGAGI (reference sequence). DNA for the CDR3: TGTGCCAGCAGTTCCCCAGGGGTGTATGGCTACACCTTC. Translated: CASSSPGVYGYTF.

This chain uses TRBV7-9 with TRBJ2-7; TRBD2 matches 7 bases. The V segment lost 11 bases and the J segment 0 bases; nucleotides outside the gene matches: 10. The CDR3 runs 14 residues. Germline V gives CDR1 SEHNR, CDR2 FQNEAQ (reference sequence). The CDR3: CAGAPSGNSYEQYF. CDR3 in DNA: TGTGCCGGGGCCCCTAGCGGAAACTCCTACGAGCAGTACTTC.

The CDR3 sequence is CASSQRRTSSTDTQYF. The CDR3 DNA sequence: TGTGCCAGCAGCCAACGTCGGACTAGTAGCACAGATACGCAGTATTTT. The rearrangement joins TRBV3-1 (or the pseudogene TRBV3-2) to TRBJ2-3, with TRBD2 identical over 7 bases. This CDR3 has 16 amino acids. Germline CDR1 LGHDT, CDR2 YNNKEL (reference sequence). V gave up 2 bases and J gave up 0 bases; unmatched junction bases: 5.

This CDR3 is CASSPNPNSGELFF. The CDR3, as DNA: TGTGCCAGCAGCCCGAACCCTAATTCGGGGGAGCTGTTTTTT. This chain connects TRBV5-5 to TRBJ2-2; no clear D gene. Trimming stripped 4 bases from V and 8 bases from J, with 15 bases between. This CDR3 region has 14 residues. Germline CDR1 and CDR2: SGHKS and YYEKEE (reference sequence).

In DNA, the CDR3 is TGTGCCAGCACCGGACAAGGACGAAAAAACATTCAGTACTTC. Translation: CASTGQGRKNIQYF. The rearrangement uses TRBV21-1 and TRBJ2-4; the table's D call, TRBD1, was not checked against the DNA. TRBV21-1 is an annotated pseudogene. The CDR3 loop spans 14 amino acids.

This clone was observed a few times. The chain carries TRBV5-6 and TRBJ1-2; perhaps TRBD1 as D (6 bases). This CDR3 comprises 16 residues. V lost 0 bases and J lost 1, with 13 bases in between. In germline, CDR1 is SGHDT, CDR2 YYEEEE. CDR3 coding DNA: TGTGCCAGCAGCTTGGCCCCGGACAGACTTAACTATGGCTACACCTTC. Protein product: CASSLAPDRLNYGYTF.

V gene TRBV27 combines with J gene TRBJ1-3; a weak D match, TRBD1 (6 bases). The CDR3 covers 15 residues. The germline V gene has CDR1 MNHEY and CDR2 SMNVEV (reference sequence). With 5 bases removed from V and 0 bases from J, the gap between germline ends came to 11 bases. CDR3 sequence (DNA): TGTGCCAGCAGTGCAACAGGGCGCTCTGGAAACACCATATATTTT. Protein: CASSATGRSGNTIYF.

The chain couples TRBV7-9 to TRBJ2-5; a possible D gene is TRBD2 (5 bases). The CDR3 is made up of 15 amino acids. From germline, CDR1 is SEHNR and CDR2 FQNEAQ (reference sequence). Trimming shortened V by 2 bases and J by 2 bases, and 12 bases separated the two germline ends. DNA for the CDR3: TGTGCCAGCAGCTTACTGGTTCCGGGGCAAGAGACCCAGTACTTC. Encoded protein: CASSLLVPGQETQYF. The full variable domain, its missing parts supplied by reference TRBV7-9 and TRBJ2-5, is DTGVSQNPRHKITKRGQNVTFRCDPISEHNRLYWYRQTLGQGPEFLTYFQNEAQLEKSRLLSDRFSAERPKGSFSTLEIQRTEQGDSAMYLCASSLLVPGQETQYFGPGTRLLVL.

The chain recombines TRBV10-3 with TRBJ1-4; 7 bases agree with TRBD1. The ends lost 6 bases at V and 8 bases at J; junction bases unmatched: 6. CDR1 and CDR2 (germline): ENHRY, SYGVKD. The CDR3 consists of 13 residues. This chain's CDR3 is CAISPGGGEKLFF. The CDR3 region has the DNA TGTGCCATCAGCCCAGGGGGAGGAGAAAAACTGTTTTTT.

In this sample, this clone turned up a few times. This chain links TRBV3-1 (or the pseudogene TRBV3-2) with TRBJ2-3; 9 nucleotides agree with TRBD2. With 4 bases clipped from V and 3 bases from J, the junction kept 11 bases outside the gene matches. The CDR3 has 17 amino acids. CDR1 is LGHDT and CDR2 is YNNKEL in the germline V gene (reference sequence). The CDR3 sequence is CASSLGGAGGRTDTQYF. As DNA, the CDR3 is TGTGCCAGCAGCCTGGGAGGCGCGGGAGGGAGGACAGATACGCAGTATTTT.

CDR3 nucleotide sequence: TGTGCCAGCACCCAGGGTTTTGTGCGAGACTACACCTTC. Encoded protein: CASTQGFVRDYTF. The rearrangement links TRBV28 to TRBJ1-2, with TRBD1 as a possible D gene (5 bases). V gave up 7 bases and J gave up 10 bases, with 19 bases separating them. This CDR3 is built from 13 residues. Germline CDR1 and CDR2: MDHEN and SYDVKM.

V is TRBV9 and J is TRBJ2-3, with TRBD1 matching over 9 bases. The germline CDR1 and CDR2 sequences are SGDLS and YYNGEE. V shed 0 bases and J 6 bases; nucleotides not matched to a gene: 5. The CDR3 consists of 15 residues. As DNA, the CDR3 is TGTGCCAGCAGCGTAGCAGGACAGGGGTACGATACGCAGTATTTT. It translates to CASSVAGQGYDTQYF.